This TCR beta chain was documented in a study of human T cells and chemical hapten exposure. This clonotype was counted many times. This sample's time point: patch test 1, 2 weeks after DPC sensitization. Specified treatment: therapeutic diphenylcyclopropenone sensitization with weekly scalp DPC. Every patch test was put on after a blood sample was taken. MiXCR was run by TCRdb on the RACE reads, yielding one entry per CDR3 protein. In the table there are tens of thousands of distinct CDR3 sequences, around 7.8% of which are singletons. Here the sequenced sample was whole blood, taken in connection with sensitization to the hapten diphenylcyclopropenone (DPC). The source is a woman younger than 45 with alopecia areata. Some clones in this sample may be carry-over from other donors' samples.

The CDR3: CSVTGSYEQYF. The CDR3 DNA is TGCAGCGTGACGGGCTCCTACGAGCAGTACTTC. The chain has TRBV29-1 and TRBJ2-7; the D is unclear. Germline CDR1 SQVTM, CDR2 ANQGSEA. CDR3 length: 11 amino acids. The V end was cut by 6 bases, the J end by 0 bases, with 6 bases between.